This TCR beta chain is from a study of CXCR3-negative and CXCR3-positive naive CD8 T cells. Study-level information: The dataset comprises 110 million to 150 million TRB reads in total, with about 1.5 +/- 0.3 million reads per library.

This clonotype is classed as medium-sized by frequency. The libraries of TRB cDNA were prepared using 5' RACE with UMI labels. TCRdb reanalyzed the 5' RACE reads, giving one entry per CDR3 protein sequence and no DNA. The data include around 7,400 distinct CDR3 sequences; the top ten clones carry more than 1.5%. The CDR3 sequence is 14 residues long. In germline, CDR1 is SQVTM, CDR2 ANQGSEA. The TCR comes from a human donor in good health. Some clones in this sample may be carry-over from other donors' samples. The sequencing input was naive CXCR3- CD8+ T cells from blood. Specified subset: CD45RO-CCR7+CD27+CD95- naive CD8+ T cells lacking CXCR3 (TNR3-). The J gene is TRBJ2-3, the V gene TRBV29-1; the TRBD1 assignment by TCRdb is unverifiable without DNA. The CDR3 sequence is CSVAPQGAGDTQYF.